Presented here are 27 T cell receptor beta chains from one specimen sequenced in a study of shared clonotypes between healthy human individuals. It was CD45RO-negative cells, positively selected for CCR7, that made up naive CD8 cells, with terminally differentiated effector memory CD45RA+ cells excluded. Clones were sequenced by immunoSEQ multiplex PCR, and TCRdb holds only the in-frame ones, with some missing. The sample lists under 700,000 clones, approximately 95% occurring once. Sample: naive CD8+ T cells sorted from blood. The receptors were sampled from a woman aged 30 to 39 in good health.

The chain carries TRBV4-1 and TRBJ2-2; TRBD1 agrees at 10 bases. V lost 1 base and J lost 1; bases outside the gene matches: 6. This CDR3 region has 18 residues. The germline V gene has CDR1 MGHRA and CDR2 YSYEKL. The CDR3 protein is CASSQAGTGALNTGELFF. CDR3 nucleotides: TGCGCCAGCAGCCAAGCCGGGACAGGGGCTCTGAACACCGGGGAGCTGTTTTTT.

A word on this clone: Distinct nucleotide sequences in the sample also encode this CDR3. The chain carries TRBV9 and TRBJ1-3; no definite D call. Trimming pared 2 bases from V and 1 base from J, leaving 4 bases between. This CDR3 comprises 13 residues. Germline V gives CDR1 SGDLS, CDR2 YYNGEE. The CDR3 DNA reads as TGTGCCAGCAGCGTGGGATCTGGAAACACCATATATTTT. Encoded protein: CASSVGSGNTIYF. Based on the CDR3 plus reference TRBV9 and TRBJ1-3, the full variable domain is DSGVTQTPKHLITATGQRVTLRCSPRSGDLSVYWYQQSLDQGLQFLIQYYNGEERAKGNILERFSAQQFPDLHSELNLSSLELGDSALYFCASSVGSGNTIYFGEGSWLTVV.

The chain combines TRBV28 with TRBJ2-7; no definite D call. Trimming removed 2 bases at V and 2 bases at J, with 10 bases between. CDR1 is MDHEN and CDR2 is SYDVKM in the germline V gene. This CDR3 is 14 amino acids long. CDR3 amino acids: CASSLAPATYEQYF. In nucleotides, the CDR3 is TGTGCCAGCAGTTTAGCGCCAGCCACCTACGAGCAGTACTTC. Combining the CDR3 with reference TRBV28 and TRBJ2-7 gives the whole variable domain DVKVTQSSRYLVKRTGEKVFLECVQDMDHENMFWYRQDPGLGLRLIYFSYDVKMKEKGDIPEGYSVSREKKERFSLILESASTNQTSMYLCASSLAPATYEQYFGPGTRLTVT.

The V gene is TRBV29-1, the J gene TRBJ2-3; 10 bases agree with TRBD1. This CDR3 is built from 13 residues. Germline lookup yields CDR1 SQVTM and CDR2 ANQGSEA. V lost 6 bases to trimming and J lost 3 bases; unmatched junction nucleotides: 3. CDR3 in amino acids: CSVEDRGTDTQYF. The CDR3 DNA reads as TGCAGCGTAGAGGACAGGGGGACAGATACGCAGTATTTT.

The rearrangement joins TRBV7-9 to TRBJ2-1; 7 nucleotides agree with TRBD2. The germline gives CDR1 SEHNR, CDR2 FQNEAQ (reference sequence). This CDR3 has 15 amino acids. The V and J ends lost 6 bases and 10 bases, in that order; junction bases with no gene match: 15. The CDR3 reads CASRPSSGPLGEQFF. DNA of the CDR3: TGTGCCAGCAGACCATCTAGCGGCCCATTGGGAGAGCAGTTCTTC.

J is TRBJ1-5 and V is TRBV15; no clear D gene. Germline lookup yields CDR1 LNHNV and CDR2 YYDKDF (reference sequence). CDR3 length: 13 residues. V dropped 3 bases and J dropped 6 bases, with 9 bases sitting between them. CDR3 amino acids: CATSRSLGQPQHF. The DNA for the CDR3 is TGTGCCACCAGCAGGTCACTCGGTCAGCCCCAGCATTTT.

The chain uses TRBV25-1 and TRBJ2-1; TRBD1 might be the D (6 bases). V dropped 3 bases and J dropped 5 bases, with 14 bases sitting between them. Germline values: CDR1 MGHDK, CDR2 SYGVNS. The CDR3 sequence is 15 residues long. This chain's CDR3 is CASSDGSGANNEQFF. The CDR3 nucleotides are TGTGCCAGCAGTGATGGTTCAGGGGCCAACAATGAGCAGTTCTTC.

The chain employs TRBV7-2 and TRBJ2-5; the D is unclear. Germline loops: CDR1 SGHTA, CDR2 FQGNSA. Between the trimmed V and J ends, which lost 4 bases and 5 bases, there was a span of 14 bases. The length of the CDR3 is 14 residues. CDR3 DNA: TGTGCCAGCAGCTCCCCGACCATGGGCGAGACCCAGTACTTC. Its translation is CASSSPTMGETQYF.

The chain has TRBV2 and TRBJ2-5; no clear D. Trimming removed 4 bases at V and 4 bases at J, with 10 bases between. CDR3 length: 13 amino acids. Per germline, CDR1 SNHLY and CDR2 FYNNEI. The DNA of the CDR3 is TGTGCCAGCAGTGTCACGATTCCAGAGACCCAGTACTTC. Protein: CASSVTIPETQYF.

The chain recombines TRBV7-9 with TRBJ1-6; D might be TRBD1 (5 bases). V lost 5 bases and J lost 1, with 9 bases in between. The length of the CDR3 is 15 residues. Germline CDR1 reads SEHNR; CDR2 reads FQNEAQ (reference sequence). CDR3 amino acids: CASSPDRSYNSPLHF. The CDR3 coding sequence is TGTGCCAGCAGCCCCGACAGATCCTATAATTCACCCCTCCACTTT.

The chain carries TRBV27 and TRBJ1-2; 7 nucleotides match TRBD1. Germline CDR1 is MNHEY and CDR2 is SMNVEV (reference sequence). Unmatched junction bases numbered 5, after V lost 5 bases and J lost 2 bases. The CDR3 runs 14 residues. Written as DNA, the CDR3 is TGTGCCAGCAGTCCGACAGGGACCAACTATGGCTACACCTTC. It yields the protein CASSPTGTNYGYTF.

The chain is built from TRBV28 and TRBJ1-2, with a weak D call TRBD1 (5 bases). Germline CDR1 and CDR2: MDHEN and SYDVKM. Trimming stripped 1 base from V and 4 bases from J, with 13 bases between. The CDR3 has 15 residues. The CDR3 reads CASSLSGPSLYGYTF. CDR3 nucleotide sequence: TGTGCCAGCAGTTTATCGGGACCGAGTCTCTATGGCTACACCTTC.

This clone was observed a few times. The genes are TRBV28 and TRBJ1-3; no definite D call. Germline V CDR1 and CDR2: MDHEN, SYDVKM. CDR3 size: 16 residues. Trimming stripped 6 bases from V and 1 base from J, with 16 bases between. DNA for the CDR3: TGTGCCAGCAGGCCACGGTCAAGAAGATCTGGAAACACCATATATTTT. Translated, it gives CASRPRSRRSGNTIYF.

This clone was found once. CDR3 residues: CASSVQGLTYEQYF. The CDR3 DNA sequence: TGTGCCAGCAGTGTACAGGGTCTTACCTACGAGCAGTACTTC. The rearrangement joins TRBV28 to TRBJ2-7, with a possible D match to TRBD1 (6 bases). The germline V and J ends were trimmed by 5 bases and 2 bases, with 13 bases remaining between them. Looked up from germline, CDR1 is MDHEN and CDR2 is SYDVKM. This CDR3 has 14 residues.

This chain joins TRBV6-7 and TRBJ2-7; D call uncertain. TRBV6-7 is annotated as an ORF whose role is uncertain. The V end was cut by 8 bases, the J end by 7 bases, with 12 bases between. This CDR3 contains 11 residues. The CDR3 bases are TGTGCCAGCGGGGAAGGTGATGAGCAGTACTTC. Amino acid sequence: CASGEGDEQYF.

This rearrangement joins TRBV5-5 to TRBJ1-1; D might be TRBD1 (6 bases). This CDR3 contains 13 residues. The V end lost 2 bases, the J end lost 7 bases, and 12 bases lay between the germline ends. Germline V gives CDR1 SGHKS, CDR2 YYEKEE (reference sequence). The CDR3 DNA sequence: TGTGCCAGCAGCTTAGGGGGGGCCCATGAAGCTTTCTTT. Its translation is CASSLGGAHEAFF. The entire variable domain, with the rest obtained from reference TRBV5-5 and TRBJ1-1, is as follows: DAGVTQSPTHLIKTRGQQVTLRCSPISGHKSVSWYQQVLGQGPQFIFQYYEKEERGRGNFPDRFSARQFPNYSSELNVNALLLGDSALYLCASSLGGAHEAFFGQGTRLTVV.

This chain links TRBV11-3 with TRBJ2-1; D might be TRBD1 (5 bases). Trimming stripped 0 bases from V and 0 bases from J, with 12 bases between. CDR1 SGHNT and CDR2 YENEEA come from the germline V gene. The CDR3 is made up of 17 amino acids. The CDR3 DNA reads TGTGCCAGCAGCTTAGAGGCAGGGATCAGCTCCTACAATGAGCAGTTCTTC. Protein: CASSLEAGISSYNEQFF.

The chain uses TRBV29-1 and TRBJ2-7; TRBD2 is a possible D gene (7 bases). CDR1 is SQVTM and CDR2 is ANQGSEA in the germline V gene. The ends were cut back, 4 bases at V and 0 bases at J, with 10 bases in the middle. CDR3 length: 13 residues. This CDR3 reads CSVGGGSSYEQYF. The CDR3 bases are TGCAGCGTTGGGGGGGGCAGCTCCTACGAGCAGTACTTC.

This rearrangement joins TRBV2 to TRBJ2-5, with D uncertain. V gave up 5 bases and J gave up 1 base, with 11 bases separating them. The CDR3 totals 14 residues. Per the germline V gene, CDR1 is SNHLY and CDR2 is FYNNEI. The CDR3 here is CASSSESLQETQYF. The CDR3 bases are TGTGCCAGCAGTAGCGAGAGCCTCCAAGAGACCCAGTACTTC.

The rearrangement joins TRBV10-1 to TRBJ1-1; the match to TRBD1 covers 7 bases. V shed 0 bases, J shed 8 bases, and the junction held 15 bases outside the gene matches. Germline V gene sequence: CDR1 WNHNN, CDR2 SYGVQD (reference sequence). The CDR3 runs to 17 residues. The CDR3: CASSESQGGEHCVEAFF. CDR3 coding DNA: TGCGCCAGCAGTGAGTCCCAGGGGGGGGAACACTGTGTGGAAGCTTTCTTT.

The genes are TRBV15 and TRBJ2-7; D is possibly TRBD1 (6 bases). Looked up from germline, CDR1 is LNHNV and CDR2 is YYDKDF (reference sequence). Deletions cut 0 bases from V and 0 bases from J, with 9 bases between. The length of the CDR3 is 15 residues. The CDR3 loop reads CATSRDMDSSYEQYF. The CDR3 region has the DNA TGTGCCACCAGCAGAGATATGGACAGCTCCTACGAGCAGTACTTC.

In the case of this clone: This specimen includes other DNA sequences encoding the same CDR3. The chain links TRBV6-1 to TRBJ2-7, with D uncertain. V was shortened by 1 base and J by 4 bases, with 8 bases between the two germline ends. Germline loops: CDR1 MNHNS, CDR2 SASEGT. The CDR3 totals 13 residues. CDR3 DNA sequence: TGTGCCAGCAGTGAAGGACGGGCGTACGAGCAGTACTTC. Its protein is CASSEGRAYEQYF.

This chain joins TRBV2 and TRBJ2-1; D is perhaps TRBD2 (6 bases). Per the germline V gene, CDR1 is SNHLY and CDR2 is FYNNEI. V dropped 6 bases and J dropped 8 bases, with 14 bases sitting between them. The CDR3 runs to 13 residues. CDR3 sequence: CASSLGRYDEQFF. The CDR3 DNA follows: TGTGCCAGCAGCTTAGGGAGGTACGATGAGCAGTTCTTC.

This clone was counted a single time. The J gene is TRBJ2-7, the V gene TRBV6-5; D is possibly TRBD2 (5 bases). The CDR3 loop spans 13 amino acids. Germline CDR1 is MNHEY and CDR2 is SVGAGI. The ends were cut back, 7 bases at V and 1 base at J, with 11 bases in the middle. This CDR3 reads CASKKRGSYEQYF. The CDR3 nucleotides read TGTGCCAGCAAAAAACGGGGTTCCTACGAGCAGTACTTC.

The chain has TRBV25-1 and TRBJ2-7, with 11 bases lining up with TRBD1. This CDR3 has 15 residues. Trimming removed 0 bases from V and 7 bases from J; junction bases left unmatched: 5. CDR1 is MGHDK and CDR2 is SYGVNS in the germline V gene. The CDR3 bases are TGTGCCAGCAGTGAATACGGACAGGGGGCTGGGGAGCAGTACTTC. It specifies CASSEYGQGAGEQYF.

J is TRBJ2-7 and V is TRBV27; 12 nucleotides agree with TRBD2. This CDR3 is built from 15 residues. Germline lookup yields CDR1 MNHEY and CDR2 SMNVEV (reference sequence). The V segment lost 4 bases and the J segment 0 bases; nucleotides outside the gene matches: 1. CDR3 residues: CASSWTSGISYEQYF. The CDR3 nucleotides are TGTGCCAGCAGTTGGACTAGCGGGATCTCCTACGAGCAGTACTTC.

This clone appeared once. V gene TRBV5-4 combines with J gene TRBJ1-5; D is ambiguous. V gave up 4 bases and J gave up 11 bases, with 13 bases separating them. Germline V lookup: CDR1 SGHNT, CDR2 YYREEE (reference sequence). This CDR3 is built from 12 residues. CDR3 region: CASSHEVGAQHF. As DNA, the CDR3 is TGTGCCAGCAGCCATGAGGTTGGAGCCCAGCATTTT.